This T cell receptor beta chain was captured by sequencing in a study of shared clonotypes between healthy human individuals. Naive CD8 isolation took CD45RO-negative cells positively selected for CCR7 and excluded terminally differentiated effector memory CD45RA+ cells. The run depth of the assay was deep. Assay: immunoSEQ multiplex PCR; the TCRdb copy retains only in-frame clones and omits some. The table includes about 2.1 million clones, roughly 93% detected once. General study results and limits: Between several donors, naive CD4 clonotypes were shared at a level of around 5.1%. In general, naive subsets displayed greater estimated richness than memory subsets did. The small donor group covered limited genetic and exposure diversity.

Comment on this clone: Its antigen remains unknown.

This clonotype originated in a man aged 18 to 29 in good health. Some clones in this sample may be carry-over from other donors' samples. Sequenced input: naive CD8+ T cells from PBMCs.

The CDR3 protein is CASRPDGGPTDTQYF. The CDR3 nucleotides are TGCGCCAGCAGACCAGACGGAGGCCCCACAGATACGCAGTATTTT. V and J are TRBV10-2 and TRBJ2-3, with a possible D match to TRBD2 (5 bases). The CDR3 consists of 15 residues. Trimming removed 6 bases from V and 2 bases from J, with 15 bases in between. Germline V gene lookup returns CDR1 WSHSY and CDR2 SAAADI.